A selection of T cell receptor beta chains follows, all from one sample in a study of blood T cell repertoires in COVID-19. This table comes from immunoSEQ multiplex PCR, and its TCRdb copy is limited to in-frame clones, with some not included. In the table there are 150,000 to 200,000 clones, 80% to 90% of which are singletons. Input material: peripheral blood. Receptors were obtained from a man in his sixties with acute or convalescent COVID-19. The CDR3 runs from the conserved cysteine through the conserved F or W. The D gene is left open where the match is weak. Size tells how often a clone was seen (once, few, many) or the class of an expanded clone, and some rows leave it out.

>TRBJ2-3|.|TRBV19|once
CAARTASTDTQYF
TGTGCCGCTAGGACAGCGAGCACAGATACGCAGTATTTT
>TRBJ2-2|.|TRBV11-2|.
CASSNLAGELFF
TGTGCCAGCAGCAACTTGGCCGGGGAGCTGTTTTTT
>TRBJ1-2|.|TRBV18|.
CASSPTGRAGVLYGYTF
TGTGCCAGCTCACCAACCGGCCGGGCAGGGGTCCTCTATGGCTACACCTTC
>TRBJ2-1|.|TRBV5-1|.
CASSLGGFTYNEQFF
TGCGCCAGCAGCTTGGGAGGATTTACCTACAATGAGCAGTTCTTC
>TRBJ2-1|.|TRBV5-1|.
CASSLTDSYNEQFF
TGCGCCAGCAGCCTCACGGACAGTTACAATGAGCAGTTCTTC
>TRBJ2-2|.|TRBV10-2|once
CASTLLLRAGELFF
TGCGCCAGTACTCTCCTTCTCAGGGCCGGGGAGCTGTTTTTT
>TRBJ2-7|TRBD2|TRBV11-3|.
CASSLSSSGGYEQYF
TGTGCCAGCAGCTTAAGCTCTAGCGGGGGGTACGAGCAGTACTTC
>TRBJ1-1|TRBD1|TRBV6-5|.
CASSYRGRGNTEAFF
TGTGCCAGCAGTTACAGGGGGCGCGGGAACACTGAAGCTTTCTTT
>TRBJ2-1|.|TRBV9|once
CASRGADYNEQFF
TGTGCCAGCAGAGGGGCTGACTACAATGAGCAGTTCTTC
>TRBJ2-1|TRBD2|TRBV3-1/TRBV3-2|.
CASSQDWGLESYNEQFF
TGTGCCAGCAGCCAAGATTGGGGACTAGAATCCTACAATGAGCAGTTCTTC
>TRBJ2-3|TRBD1|TRBV12-5|.
CASGPGQASSTDTQYF
TGTGCTAGTGGACCGGGACAGGCTTCTAGCACAGATACGCAGTATTTT
>TRBJ1-3|TRBD1|TRBV19|.
CASTGDRNSGNTIYF
TGTGCCAGTACAGGGGACAGAAACTCTGGAAACACCATATATTTT
>TRBJ2-1|TRBD2|TRBV7-9|.
CASSSTSGRFNEQFF
TGTGCCAGCAGCTCGACTAGCGGAAGATTTAATGAGCAGTTCTTC
>TRBJ1-4|.|TRBV2|.
CATSTSGGSNEKLFF
TGTGCCACCTCTACGTCTGGGGGGTCTAATGAAAAACTGTTTTTT
>TRBJ1-4|.|TRBV9|.
CASSVPKRTSSTNEKLFF
TGTGCCAGCAGCGTACCGAAAAGGACATCTTCAACTAATGAAAAACTGTTTTTT